Below are 25 T cell receptor beta chains sequenced from a single sample in a study of lymphopenia after photon versus proton radiotherapy. Profiled with immunoSEQ multiplex PCR; TCRdb holds only in-frame clones, not every one. Of tens of thousands of clones in the sample, 87% are singletons; the top ten hold roughly a tenth. The starting material was peripheral blood, obtained from a patient treated with proton-based radiotherapy. These receptors were collected from a man of 80 years or more with esophageal cancer.

The chain recombines TRBV4-1 with TRBJ1-1, with 7 bases lining up with TRBD1. Per germline, CDR1 MGHRA and CDR2 YSYEKL. V lost 0 bases and J lost 0; bases outside the gene matches: 4. CDR3 length: 16 amino acids. The CDR3 sequence: CASSQEGDRVNTEAFF. The CDR3 DNA follows: TGCGCCAGCAGCCAAGAGGGGGACAGAGTGAACACTGAAGCTTTCTTT.

This chain links TRBV6-1 with TRBJ1-5; 8 nucleotides match TRBD1. This CDR3 comprises 13 residues. Germline V CDR1 and CDR2: MNHNS, SASEGT. Trimming removed 5 bases from V and 7 bases from J; junction bases left unmatched: 4. The CDR3 here is CASSQQGVQPQHF. The CDR3 region has the DNA TGTGCCAGCAGTCAACAGGGGGTACAGCCCCAGCATTTT.

About this clone: The sample carries other DNA sequences with the same CDR3. V usage is TRBV9 and J usage is TRBJ1-2; D gene uncertain. This CDR3 comprises 13 residues. Deletions cut 0 bases from V and 4 bases from J, with 7 bases between. Germline V gene data show CDR1 as SGDLS and CDR2 as YYNGEE. As DNA, the CDR3 is TGTGCCAGCAGCGTAGATGGAGGCTATGGCTACACCTTC. Translation gives CASSVDGGYGYTF. The variable domain in full, completed from reference TRBV9 and TRBJ1-2, reads DSGVTQTPKHLITATGQRVTLRCSPRSGDLSVYWYQQSLDQGLQFLIQYYNGEERAKGNILERFSAQQFPDLHSELNLSSLELGDSALYFCASSVDGGYGYTFGSGTRLTVV.

The CDR3 DNA is TGCGCCAGCAGCTTGGACCAAATCCAGTTCTTC. Protein sequence: CASSLDQIQFF. The J gene is TRBJ2-1, the V gene TRBV5-1; D gene ambiguous. V was clipped by 0 bases and J by 13 bases, with 8 bases between them. The germline V gene encodes CDR1 SGHRS and CDR2 YFSETQ. This CDR3 contains 11 residues.

The V and J genes are TRBV6-5 and TRBJ2-1, with 13 bases aligning to TRBD2. Germline V gene lookup returns CDR1 MNHEY and CDR2 SVGAGI. The CDR3 covers 14 residues. V was clipped by 6 bases and J by 8 bases; unmatched bases: 4. CDR3 bases: TGTGCCAGCAGAGGACTAGCGGGAGCCTATGAGCAGTTCTTC. Its translation is CASRGLAGAYEQFF.

The chain couples TRBV21-1 to TRBJ1-5. TRBV21-1 corresponds to a pseudogene. The CDR3 consists of 15 residues. The CDR3 DNA follows: TGTGCCAGCAGCAAATCCCCCGGCCGGAATCAGCCCCAGCATTTT. It translates to CASSKSPGRNQPQHF.

A remark on this clone: The same CDR3 arises from other DNA sequences in this sample as well. The rearrangement links TRBV20-1 to TRBJ2-7; D unresolved. Trimming cost V 6 bases and J 0 bases, with 6 bases left between them. Germline CDR1 DFQATT, CDR2 SNEGSKA (reference sequence). The CDR3 has 11 amino acids. CDR3 bases: TGCAGTGCACGGAGCTCCTACGAGCAGTACTTC. As protein: CSARSSYEQYF.

This sequence joins TRBV5-1 and TRBJ1-6, with 7 bases lining up with TRBD1. Per germline, CDR1 SGHRS and CDR2 YFSETQ. V trimming: 2 bases; J trimming: 0 bases; junction bases outside the gene matches: 2. There are 16 residues in the CDR3. Written as DNA, the CDR3 is TGCGCCAGCAGCTTCAGGACAGGCTCCTATAATTCACCCCTCCACTTT. Protein product: CASSFRTGSYNSPLHF.

The chain joins TRBV7-2 to TRBJ1-1; TRBD1 is a possible D gene (6 bases). There are 13 residues in the CDR3. V was shortened by 7 bases and J by 7 bases, with 16 bases between the two germline ends. Germline assignment: CDR1 SGHTA and CDR2 FQGNSA. Written as DNA, the CDR3 is TGTGCCAGCAACCTACAGGGTATAGGTGAAGCTTTCTTT. This sequence encodes CASNLQGIGEAFF.

The DNA for the CDR3 is TGTGCCAGCAGTCCCCCAGCTGTCTGGGTGGAAAAACTGTTTTTT. Translating gives CASSPPAVWVEKLFF. The rearrangement links TRBV28 to TRBJ1-4, with D hard to call. The CDR3 is 15 residues long. Germline loops: CDR1 MDHEN, CDR2 SYDVKM. Trimming shortened V by 5 bases and J by 8 bases, and 18 bases separated the two germline ends.

CDR3 sequence reads: CASGAGGQETQYF. The DNA of the CDR3 is TGCGCCAGCGGGGCGGGAGGGCAAGAGACCCAGTACTTC. The chain uses TRBV5-1 and TRBJ2-5; 9 bases match TRBD2. The CDR3 contains 13 residues. V lost 7 bases and J lost 2; bases outside the gene matches: 3. Per the germline V gene, CDR1 is SGHRS and CDR2 is YFSETQ.

The CDR3 sequence is CASSDVRKDTQYF. The DNA of the CDR3 is TGTGCCAGCAGTGACGTCAGAAAAGATACGCAGTATTTT. The rearrangement links TRBV6-4 to TRBJ2-3; unclear D gene. The germline V and J ends were trimmed by 2 bases and 5 bases, with 8 bases remaining between them. This CDR3 comprises 13 residues. Germline CDR1 is MRHNA and CDR2 is SNTAGT.

The chain is built from TRBV6-4 and TRBJ2-3, with D possibly matching TRBD2 (6 bases). Germline V lookup: CDR1 MRHNA, CDR2 SNTAGT. This CDR3 contains 14 residues. V was trimmed by 9 bases and J by 0 bases, leaving 13 bases between them. The CDR3 loop is CASSRRASTDTQYF. CDR3 bases: TGTGCCAGTTCCCGGAGGGCTAGCACAGATACGCAGTATTTT.

The chain employs TRBV6-6 and TRBJ2-1, with D possibly matching TRBD1 (5 bases). The V gene lost 8 bases and the J gene lost 2 bases, with 13 bases spanning the gap. Germline V gene data show CDR1 as MNHNY and CDR2 as SVGAGI (reference sequence). The CDR3 has 14 residues. CDR3: CASRRQSAYNEQFF. The DNA for the CDR3 is TGTGCCAGCCGACGACAGTCGGCCTACAATGAGCAGTTCTTC.

The CDR3 region has the DNA TGTGCCAGCAGCTTAGCCCCTCGGGGGGCTCAGCCCCAGCATTTT. As protein: CASSLAPRGAQPQHF. The chain recombines TRBV7-9 with TRBJ1-5; TRBD1 is a possible D gene (6 bases). Trimming cost V 0 bases and J 6 bases, with 12 bases left between them. CDR3 length equals 15 residues. The V gene's germline CDR1 is SEHNR and CDR2 FQNEAQ (reference sequence).

This chain uses TRBV19 with TRBJ1-4; weak D call: TRBD1 (5 bases). Germline V gene sequence: CDR1 LNHDA, CDR2 SQIVND (reference sequence). Trimming left V 1 base short and J 10 bases short, with 10 bases between. The CDR3 length is 13 residues. CDR3 nucleotides: TGTGCCAGTAGTATAGGCCCGGGGGGAAAACTGTTTTTT. This translates into CASSIGPGGKLFF.

Concerning this clone: Other DNA sequences in the sample encode the same CDR3. V and J are TRBV14 and TRBJ2-3; 10 bases are a match to TRBD2. The CDR3 is 17 residues long. Germline lookup yields CDR1 SGHDN and CDR2 FVKESK. The V segment lost 3 bases and the J segment 6 bases; nucleotides outside the gene matches: 12. The CDR3 DNA is TGTGCCAGCAGCCAGGAGATTAGCGGGGGGACCTGGGATACGCAGTATTTT. It translates to CASSQEISGGTWDTQYF.

The CDR3, as DNA: TGCAGCGTTTACCGGTACTACGAGCAGTACTTC. Its translation: CSVYRYYEQYF. The rearrangement joins TRBV29-1 to TRBJ2-7; no clear D. CDR3 size: 11 residues. V dropped 5 bases and J dropped 3 bases, with 8 bases sitting between them. Germline values: CDR1 SQVTM, CDR2 ANQGSEA.

This clone is deemed medium-sized. The CDR3 DNA is TGTGCCAGCAGCTTAGCTTGGCACGCGAACACTGAAGCTTTCTTT. Amino acid sequence: CASSLAWHANTEAFF. The gene calls are TRBV7-7 and TRBJ1-1; D not resolved. There are 15 residues in the CDR3. Germline CDR1 reads SSHAT; CDR2 reads FNYEAQ (reference sequence). The V end was cut by 0 bases, the J end by 1 base, with 9 bases between.

The V call is TRBV5-6, the J call TRBJ1-5; tentatively, D is TRBD1 (5 bases). Between the trimmed V and J ends, which lost 1 base and 7 bases, there was a span of 6 bases. This CDR3 has 12 residues. Germline assignment: CDR1 SGHDT and CDR2 YYEEEE. This chain's CDR3 is CASSLRDQPQHF. In DNA form, the CDR3 reads TGTGCCAGCAGCTTGAGGGACCAGCCCCAGCATTTT.

The table lists this clone with a few counts. V gene TRBV19 combines with J gene TRBJ1-3; 7 bases line up with TRBD1. Germline V CDR1 and CDR2: LNHDA, SQIVND (reference sequence). This CDR3 comprises 17 residues. V lost 6 bases, J lost 4 bases, and 15 bases stayed unmatched. In nucleotides, the CDR3 is TGTGCCAGTAGCAGGGGAGAAGGGGGCCCCGTCGGAAACACCATATATTTT. It specifies CASSRGEGGPVGNTIYF.

The chain is built from TRBV27 and TRBJ2-7, with no clear D. Per germline, CDR1 MNHEY and CDR2 SMNVEV (reference sequence). V lost 4 bases and J lost 4, with 14 bases in between. The CDR3 totals 14 residues. The CDR3 reads CASSSRLGPYEQYF. In DNA form, the CDR3 reads TGTGCCAGCAGTTCTCGTCTAGGGCCTTACGAGCAGTACTTC.

This sequence joins TRBV14 and TRBJ2-5, with D maybe TRBD2 (5 bases). The germline gives CDR1 SGHDN, CDR2 FVKESK. There are 13 residues in the CDR3. V lost 4 bases and J 9 bases, leaving 15 bases between the germline ends. CDR3 region: CASSPLRSSAQYF. CDR3 coding DNA: TGTGCCAGCAGCCCCCTTCGGAGTAGCGCCCAGTACTTC.

This clone was found once. The V gene is TRBV7-2, the J gene TRBJ2-1; TRBD2 matches at 14 bases. The V gene's germline CDR1 is SGHTA and CDR2 FQGNSA. CDR3 length: 16 amino acids. The V and J ends lost 1 base and 7 bases, in that order; junction bases with no gene match: 3. The CDR3 reads CASSLVRTSGRNEQFF. For the CDR3, the DNA is TGTGCCAGCAGCTTAGTAAGGACTAGCGGGAGGAATGAGCAGTTCTTC.

The chain has TRBV5-1 and TRBJ2-3; TRBD2 matches 7 bases. This CDR3 comprises 17 residues. Germline loops: CDR1 SGHRS, CDR2 YFSETQ. Germline trimming cut 1 base from V and 3 bases from J; bases unmatched to any gene: 11. CDR3 sequence reads: CASSLNPAGSATDTQYF. CDR3 DNA: TGCGCCAGCAGCTTGAACCCAGCGGGGAGTGCTACAGATACGCAGTATTTT.